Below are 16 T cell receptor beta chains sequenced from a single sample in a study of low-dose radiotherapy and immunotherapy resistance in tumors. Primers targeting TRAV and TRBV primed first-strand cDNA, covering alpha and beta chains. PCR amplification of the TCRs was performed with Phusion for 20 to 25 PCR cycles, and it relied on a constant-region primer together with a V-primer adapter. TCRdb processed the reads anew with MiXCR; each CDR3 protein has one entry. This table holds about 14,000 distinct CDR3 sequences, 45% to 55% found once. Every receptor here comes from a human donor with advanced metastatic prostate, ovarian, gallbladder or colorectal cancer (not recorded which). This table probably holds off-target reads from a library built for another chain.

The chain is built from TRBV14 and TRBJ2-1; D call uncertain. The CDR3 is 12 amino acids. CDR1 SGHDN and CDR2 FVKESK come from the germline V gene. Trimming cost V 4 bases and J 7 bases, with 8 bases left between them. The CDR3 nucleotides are TGTGCCAGCAGCCCCAACAGTAATGAGCAGTTCTTC. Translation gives CASSPNSNEQFF.

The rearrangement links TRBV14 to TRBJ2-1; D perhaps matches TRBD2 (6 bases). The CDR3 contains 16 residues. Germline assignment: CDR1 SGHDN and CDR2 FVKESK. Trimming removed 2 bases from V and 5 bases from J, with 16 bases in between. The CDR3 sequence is CASSQPGLRANNEQFF. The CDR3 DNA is TGTGCCAGCAGCCAACCGGGACTCCGAGCCAACAATGAGCAGTTCTTC.

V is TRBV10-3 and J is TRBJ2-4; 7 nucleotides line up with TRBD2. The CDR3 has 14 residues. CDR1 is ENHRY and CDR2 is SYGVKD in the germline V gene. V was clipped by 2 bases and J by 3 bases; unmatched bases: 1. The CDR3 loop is CAISEGTNKNIQYF. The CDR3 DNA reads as TGTGCCATCAGTGAGGGGACTAACAAAAACATTCAGTACTTC.

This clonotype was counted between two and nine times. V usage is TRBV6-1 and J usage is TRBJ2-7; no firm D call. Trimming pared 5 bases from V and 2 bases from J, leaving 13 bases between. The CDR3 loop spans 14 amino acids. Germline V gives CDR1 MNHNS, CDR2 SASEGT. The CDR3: CASSYGAATYEQYF. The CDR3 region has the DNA TGTGCCAGCAGTTACGGAGCTGCAACCTACGAGCAGTACTTC.

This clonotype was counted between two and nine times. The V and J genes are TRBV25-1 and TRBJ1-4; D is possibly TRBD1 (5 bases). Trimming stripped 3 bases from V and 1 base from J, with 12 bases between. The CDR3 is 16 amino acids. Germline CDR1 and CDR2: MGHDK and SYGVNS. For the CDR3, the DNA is TGTGCCAGCAGTGACTCTCGACAGCGAACTAATGAAAAACTGTTTTTT. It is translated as CASSDSRQRTNEKLFF.

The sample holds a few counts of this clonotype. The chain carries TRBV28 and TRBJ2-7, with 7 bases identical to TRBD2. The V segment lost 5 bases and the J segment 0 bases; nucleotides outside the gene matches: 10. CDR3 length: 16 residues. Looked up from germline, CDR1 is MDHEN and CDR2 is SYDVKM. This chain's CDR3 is CASSPGGGESSYEQYF. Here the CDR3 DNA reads TGTGCCAGCAGTCCGGGTGGGGGGGAAAGCTCCTACGAGCAGTACTTC.

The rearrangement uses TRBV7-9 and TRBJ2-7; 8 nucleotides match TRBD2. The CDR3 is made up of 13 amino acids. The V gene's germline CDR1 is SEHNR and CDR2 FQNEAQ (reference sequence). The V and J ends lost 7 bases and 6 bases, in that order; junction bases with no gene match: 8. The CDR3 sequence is CASTGTSVSEQYF. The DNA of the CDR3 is TGTGCCAGCACCGGGACTAGTGTTTCCGAGCAGTACTTC.

The CDR3 loop is CASSFPLAEKPEAFF. The CDR3 DNA follows: TGTGCCAGCAGTTTCCCCTTAGCTGAGAAACCTGAAGCTTTCTTT. The J gene is TRBJ1-1, the V gene TRBV12-3 or TRBV12-4, with D unresolved. V lost 3 bases and J lost 6, with 17 bases in between. The CDR3 totals 15 residues.

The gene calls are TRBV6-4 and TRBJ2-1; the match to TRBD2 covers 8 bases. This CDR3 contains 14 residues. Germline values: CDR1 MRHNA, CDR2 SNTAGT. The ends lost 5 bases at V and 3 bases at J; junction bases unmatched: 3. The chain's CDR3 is CASSRAGGYNEQFF. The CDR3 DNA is TGTGCCAGCAGTAGGGCGGGAGGCTACAATGAGCAGTTCTTC.

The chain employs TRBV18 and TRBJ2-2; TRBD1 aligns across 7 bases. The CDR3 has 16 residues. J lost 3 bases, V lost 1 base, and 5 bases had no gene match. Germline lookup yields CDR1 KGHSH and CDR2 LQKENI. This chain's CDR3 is CASSPQGALDTGELFF. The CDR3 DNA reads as TGTGCCAGCTCACCACAGGGGGCTCTGGACACCGGGGAGCTGTTTTTT.

For the CDR3, the DNA is TGCGCCAGCAGCCTGAACCCAGACGGCTACGAGCAGTACTTC. Its protein is CASSLNPDGYEQYF. V usage is TRBV5-1 and J usage is TRBJ2-7; the D is unclear. Trimming left V 4 bases short and J 3 bases short, with 14 bases between. The CDR3 is 14 residues long. The V gene's germline CDR1 is SGHRS and CDR2 YFSETQ.

CDR3 coding DNA: TGTGCCAGCTCACTTTATCCGGGACAGGGGGGTGCCCCTCTCGAGCAGTACTTC. Amino acids: CASSLYPGQGGAPLEQYF. J is TRBJ2-7 and V is TRBV18; 11 bases match TRBD1. V lost 4 bases and J lost 6; bases outside the gene matches: 17. This CDR3 is built from 18 residues. CDR1 KGHSH and CDR2 LQKENI come from the germline V gene.

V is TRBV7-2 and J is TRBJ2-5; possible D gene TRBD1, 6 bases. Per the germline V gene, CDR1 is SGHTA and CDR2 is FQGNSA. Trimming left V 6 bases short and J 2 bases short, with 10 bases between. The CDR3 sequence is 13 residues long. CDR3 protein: CASSRQAQETQYF. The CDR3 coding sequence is TGTGCCAGCAGTAGACAGGCACAAGAGACCCAGTACTTC.

Written as DNA, the CDR3 is TGTGCCAGCAGTGCAAACAGGGGGCTCAGCACAGATACGCAGTATTTT. This sequence encodes CASSANRGLSTDTQYF. This sequence joins TRBV6-8 and TRBJ2-3; 9 bases are shared with TRBD1. The CDR3 is made up of 16 amino acids. V trimming: 5 bases; J trimming: 0 bases; junction bases outside the gene matches: 6. Germline assignment: CDR1 MNHGY and CDR2 SAAAGT.

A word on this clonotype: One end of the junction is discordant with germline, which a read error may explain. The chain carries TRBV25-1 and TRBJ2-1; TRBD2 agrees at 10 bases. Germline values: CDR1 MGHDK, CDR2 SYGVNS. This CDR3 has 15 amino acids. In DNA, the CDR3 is TGTGCCAGCAGTGACGCTAGCGGGGGAGTGAATGAGAAGTTCTTC. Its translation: CASSDASGGVNEKFF.

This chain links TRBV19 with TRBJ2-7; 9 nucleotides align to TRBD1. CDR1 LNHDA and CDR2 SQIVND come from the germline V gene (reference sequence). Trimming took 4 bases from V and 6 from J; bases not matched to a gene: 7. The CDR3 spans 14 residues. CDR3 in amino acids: CASSTTTGGAEQYF. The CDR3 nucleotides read TGTGCCAGTAGTACCACAACAGGGGGCGCCGAGCAGTACTTC.